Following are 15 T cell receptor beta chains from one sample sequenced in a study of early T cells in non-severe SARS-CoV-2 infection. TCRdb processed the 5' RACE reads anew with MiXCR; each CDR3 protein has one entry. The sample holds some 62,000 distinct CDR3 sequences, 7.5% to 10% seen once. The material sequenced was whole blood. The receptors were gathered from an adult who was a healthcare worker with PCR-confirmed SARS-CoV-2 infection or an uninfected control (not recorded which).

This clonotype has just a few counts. The CDR3 reads CASSALRQGARSGANVLTF. CDR3 sequence (DNA): TGTGCCAGCAGTGCGCTCAGACAGGGGGCAAGGTCTGGGGCCAACGTCCTGACTTTC. The rearrangement joins TRBV6-1 to TRBJ2-6; TRBD1 matches at 10 bases. Germline assignment: CDR1 MNHNS and CDR2 SASEGT. The CDR3 is made up of 19 amino acids. The trim removed 4 bases at V and 1 base at J, leaving 10 bases unmatched.

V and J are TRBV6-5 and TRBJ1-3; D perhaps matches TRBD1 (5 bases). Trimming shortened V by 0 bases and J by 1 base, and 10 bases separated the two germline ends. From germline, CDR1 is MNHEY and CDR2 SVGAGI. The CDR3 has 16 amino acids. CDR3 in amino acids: CASSYSQQASGNTIYF. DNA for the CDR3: TGTGCCAGCAGTTACTCCCAACAGGCGTCTGGAAACACCATATATTTT.

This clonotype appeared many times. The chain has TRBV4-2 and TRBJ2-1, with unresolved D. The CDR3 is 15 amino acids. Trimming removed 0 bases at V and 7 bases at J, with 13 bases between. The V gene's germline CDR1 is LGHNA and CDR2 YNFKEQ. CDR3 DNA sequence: TGTGCCAGCAGCCAAGATCGTCGGCTTGGGAATGAGCAGTTCTTC. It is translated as CASSQDRRLGNEQFF.

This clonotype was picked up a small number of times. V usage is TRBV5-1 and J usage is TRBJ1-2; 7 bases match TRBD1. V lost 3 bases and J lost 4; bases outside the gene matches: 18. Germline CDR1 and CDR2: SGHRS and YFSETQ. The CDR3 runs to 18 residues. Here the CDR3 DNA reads TGCGCCAGCAGCTACGGGACAGCCGAGTACCCGACTAGCTATGGCTACACCTTC. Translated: CASSYGTAEYPTSYGYTF.

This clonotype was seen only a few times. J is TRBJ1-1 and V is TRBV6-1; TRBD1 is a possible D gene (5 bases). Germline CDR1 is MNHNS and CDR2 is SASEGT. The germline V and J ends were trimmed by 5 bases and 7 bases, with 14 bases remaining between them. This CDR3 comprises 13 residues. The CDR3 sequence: CASSNIRQIEAFF. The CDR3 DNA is TGTGCCAGCAGTAACATAAGACAGATTGAAGCTTTCTTT.

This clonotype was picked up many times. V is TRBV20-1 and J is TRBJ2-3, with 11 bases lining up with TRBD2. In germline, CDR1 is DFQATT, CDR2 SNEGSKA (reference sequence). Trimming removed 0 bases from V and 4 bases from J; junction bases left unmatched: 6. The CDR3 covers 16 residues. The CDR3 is CSARDPVAGGPDTQYF. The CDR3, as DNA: TGCAGTGCTAGAGATCCGGTAGCGGGGGGGCCAGATACGCAGTATTTT.

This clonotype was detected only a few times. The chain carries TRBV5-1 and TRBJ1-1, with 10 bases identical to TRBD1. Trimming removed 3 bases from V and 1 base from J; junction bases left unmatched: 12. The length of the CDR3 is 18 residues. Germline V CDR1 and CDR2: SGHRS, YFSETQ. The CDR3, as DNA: TGCGCCAGCAGCTGGATGACAGGGGGCCAAATTAAGAACACTGAAGCTTTCTTT. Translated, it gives CASSWMTGGQIKNTEAFF.

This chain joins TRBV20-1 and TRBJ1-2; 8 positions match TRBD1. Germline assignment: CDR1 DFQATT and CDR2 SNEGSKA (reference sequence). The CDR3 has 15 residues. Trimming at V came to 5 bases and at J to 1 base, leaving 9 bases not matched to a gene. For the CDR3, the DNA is TGCAGTGCTGATCCCCCGGACAGGGATAACTATGGCTACACCTTC. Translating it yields CSADPPDRDNYGYTF.

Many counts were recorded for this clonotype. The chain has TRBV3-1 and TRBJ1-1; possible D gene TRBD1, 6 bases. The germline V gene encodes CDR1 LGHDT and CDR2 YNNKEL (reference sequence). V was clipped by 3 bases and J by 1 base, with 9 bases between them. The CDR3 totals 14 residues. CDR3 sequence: CASSHGQTNTEAFF. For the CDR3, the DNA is TGTGCCAGCAGCCACGGACAGACGAACACTGAAGCTTTCTTT. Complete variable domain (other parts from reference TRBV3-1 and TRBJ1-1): DTAVSQTPKYLVTQMGNDKSIKCEQNLGHDTMYWYKQDSKKFLKIMFSYNNKELIINETVPNRFSPKSPDKAHLNLHINSLELGDSAVYFCASSHGQTNTEAFFGQGTRLTVV.

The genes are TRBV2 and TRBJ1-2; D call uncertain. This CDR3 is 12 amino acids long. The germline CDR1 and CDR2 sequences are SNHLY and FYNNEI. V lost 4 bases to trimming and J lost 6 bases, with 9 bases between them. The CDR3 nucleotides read TGTGCCAGCAGTGGGGCTGAGGATGGCTACACCTTC. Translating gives CASSGAEDGYTF. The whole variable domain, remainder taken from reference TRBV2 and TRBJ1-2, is EPEVTQTPSHQVTQMGQEVILRCVPISNHLYFYWYRQILGQKVEFLVSFYNNEISEKSEIFDDQFSVERPDGSNFTLKIRSTKLEDSAMYFCASSGAEDGYTFGSGTRLTVV.

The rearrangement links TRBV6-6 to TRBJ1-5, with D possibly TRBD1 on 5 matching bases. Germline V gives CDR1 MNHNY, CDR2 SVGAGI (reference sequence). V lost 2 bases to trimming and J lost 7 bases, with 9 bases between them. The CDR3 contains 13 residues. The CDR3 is CASSYGTRQPQHF. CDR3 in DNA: TGTGCCAGCAGTTACGGGACCCGCCAGCCCCAGCATTTT.

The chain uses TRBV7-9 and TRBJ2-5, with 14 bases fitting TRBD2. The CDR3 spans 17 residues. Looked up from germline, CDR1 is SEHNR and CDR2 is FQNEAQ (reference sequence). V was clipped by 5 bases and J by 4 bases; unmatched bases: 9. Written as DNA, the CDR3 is TGTGCCAGCAGCCCCCGACTAGCGGGGGGGCCGGGAGAGACCCAGTACTTC. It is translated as CASSPRLAGGPGETQYF.

CDR3 sequence (DNA): TGCGCCAGCATTCAGAACACTGAAGCTTTCTTT. Encoded protein: CASIQNTEAFF. The genes are TRBV10-2 and TRBJ1-1; D unresolved. Germline CDR1 reads WSHSY; CDR2 reads SAAADI. Trimming removed 7 bases from V and 1 base from J, with 4 bases in between. CDR3 length: 11 amino acids.

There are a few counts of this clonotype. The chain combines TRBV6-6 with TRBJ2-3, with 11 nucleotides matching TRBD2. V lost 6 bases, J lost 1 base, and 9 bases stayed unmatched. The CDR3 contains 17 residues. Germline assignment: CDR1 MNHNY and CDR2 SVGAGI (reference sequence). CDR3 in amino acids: CASSQSLTSGGTDTQYF. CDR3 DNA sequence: TGTGCCAGCAGCCAGAGTCTGACTAGCGGGGGCACAGATACGCAGTATTTT.

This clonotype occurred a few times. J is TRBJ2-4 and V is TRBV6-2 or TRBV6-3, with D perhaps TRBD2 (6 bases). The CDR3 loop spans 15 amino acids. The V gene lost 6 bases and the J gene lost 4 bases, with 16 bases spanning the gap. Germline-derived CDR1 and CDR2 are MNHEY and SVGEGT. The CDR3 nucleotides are TGTGCCAGCAGACCCTCGTGGCTAGCGAAAAACATTCAGTACTTC. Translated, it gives CASRPSWLAKNIQYF.